These 4 T cell receptor beta chains were all obtained from the same sample, sequenced in a study of T cell repertoires in cytomegalovirus infection. In TCRdb, the reads were re-called with MiXCR into one record per CDR3 protein. The data show more than 650,000 distinct CDR3 sequences, about a third seen once. Sequences were obtained from PBMCs. The origin of the receptors is a human donor in good health (CMV status not recorded). Some clones in this sample may be carry-over from other donors' samples.

The CDR3 loop is CASSFQGAGSYEQYF. CDR3 nucleotide sequence: TGTGCCAGCAGTTTTCAGGGAGCAGGGTCCTACGAGCAGTACTTC. The chain is built from TRBV28 and TRBJ2-7; either TRBD1 or TRBD2 may fit D (5 bases each). Looked up from germline, CDR1 is MDHEN and CDR2 is SYDVKM. The CDR3 has 15 residues. V was clipped by 3 bases and J by 1 base, with 13 bases between them.

The chain carries TRBV15 and TRBJ1-6; D possibly corresponds to TRBD1 (5 bases). This CDR3 spans 15 amino acids. The V gene lost 3 bases and the J gene lost 10 bases, with 16 bases spanning the gap. Germline lookup yields CDR1 LNHNV and CDR2 YYDKDF (reference sequence). The CDR3 nucleotides read TGTGCCACCAGCAGGATCGGGCAGGGAGGCTCACCCCTCCACTTT. Translation: CATSRIGQGGSPLHF.

This chain links TRBV29-1 with TRBJ2-3; TRBD1 matches 8 bases. CDR3 length: 12 amino acids. Per the germline V gene, CDR1 is SQVTM and CDR2 is ANQGSEA. Losses at the gene ends were 5 bases for V and 7 bases for J; bases not matched to a gene: 5. CDR3 loop: CSVHRQGYTQYF. The CDR3 nucleotides are TGCAGCGTTCACCGACAGGGGTATACGCAGTATTTT.

This clonotype was seen a handful of times. The J gene is TRBJ2-3, the V gene TRBV24-1; D possibly corresponds to TRBD2 (5 bases). Germline lookup yields CDR1 KGHDR and CDR2 SFDVKD. Trimming cost V 7 bases and J 3 bases, with 19 bases left between them. This CDR3 comprises 16 residues. CDR3 sequence reads: CATREEVGLRTDTQYF. DNA of the CDR3: TGTGCCACCAGAGAGGAGGTGGGCCTCAGAACAGATACGCAGTATTTT.